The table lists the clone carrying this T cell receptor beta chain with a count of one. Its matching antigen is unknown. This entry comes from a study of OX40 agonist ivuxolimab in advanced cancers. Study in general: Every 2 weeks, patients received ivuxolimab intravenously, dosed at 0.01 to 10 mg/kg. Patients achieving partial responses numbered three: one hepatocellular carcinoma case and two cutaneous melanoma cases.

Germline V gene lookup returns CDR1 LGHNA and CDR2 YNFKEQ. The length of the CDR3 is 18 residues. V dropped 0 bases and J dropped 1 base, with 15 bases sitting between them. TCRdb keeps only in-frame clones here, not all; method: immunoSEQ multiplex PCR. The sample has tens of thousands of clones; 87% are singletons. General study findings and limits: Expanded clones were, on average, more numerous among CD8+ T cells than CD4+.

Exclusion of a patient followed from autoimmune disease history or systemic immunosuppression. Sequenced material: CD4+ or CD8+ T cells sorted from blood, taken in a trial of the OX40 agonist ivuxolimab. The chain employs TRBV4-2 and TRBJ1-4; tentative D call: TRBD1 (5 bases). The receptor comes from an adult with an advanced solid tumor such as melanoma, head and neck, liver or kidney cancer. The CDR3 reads CASSQDLGVDVTNEKLFF. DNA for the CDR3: TGTGCCAGCAGCCAAGATCTGGGGGTAGACGTAACTAATGAAAAACTGTTTTTT.